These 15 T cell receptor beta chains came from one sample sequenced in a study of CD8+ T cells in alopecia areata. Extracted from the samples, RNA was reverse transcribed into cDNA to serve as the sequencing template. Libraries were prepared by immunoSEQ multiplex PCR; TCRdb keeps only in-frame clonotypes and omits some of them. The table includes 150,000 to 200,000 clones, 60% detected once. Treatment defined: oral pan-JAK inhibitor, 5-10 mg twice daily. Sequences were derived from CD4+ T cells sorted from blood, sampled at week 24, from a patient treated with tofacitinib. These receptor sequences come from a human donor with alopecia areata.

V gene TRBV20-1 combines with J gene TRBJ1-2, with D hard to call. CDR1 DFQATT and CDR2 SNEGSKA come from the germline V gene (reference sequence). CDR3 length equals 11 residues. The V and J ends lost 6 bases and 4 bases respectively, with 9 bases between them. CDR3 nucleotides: TGCAGTGCCGCGGGCCTCTATGGCTACACCTTC. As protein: CSAAGLYGYTF.

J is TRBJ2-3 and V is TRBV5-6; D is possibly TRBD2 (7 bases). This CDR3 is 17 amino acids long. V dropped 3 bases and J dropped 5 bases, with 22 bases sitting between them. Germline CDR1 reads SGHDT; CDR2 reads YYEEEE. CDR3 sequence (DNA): TGTGCCAGCAGCTCCTCAGGCGGGGGCCGCCTACTAGATACGCAGTATTTT. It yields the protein CASSSSGGGRLLDTQYF. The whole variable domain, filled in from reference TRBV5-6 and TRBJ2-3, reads DAGVTQSPTHLIKTRGQQVTLRCSPKSGHDTVSWYQQALGQGPQFIFQYYEEEERQRGNFPDRFSGHQFPNYSSELNVNALLLGDSALYLCASSSSGGGRLLDTQYFGPGTRLTVL.

The CDR3 DNA follows: TGTGCCTGGACCCTGACAGGGGTAACCGGGGAGCTGTTTTTT. Residues: CAWTLTGVTGELFF. This chain connects TRBV30 to TRBJ2-2; TRBD1 matches 8 bases. Trimming cost V 4 bases and J 5 bases; bases outside gene matches: 6. The CDR3 is made up of 14 amino acids. Germline V gene sequence: CDR1 GTSNPN, CDR2 SVGIG (reference sequence).

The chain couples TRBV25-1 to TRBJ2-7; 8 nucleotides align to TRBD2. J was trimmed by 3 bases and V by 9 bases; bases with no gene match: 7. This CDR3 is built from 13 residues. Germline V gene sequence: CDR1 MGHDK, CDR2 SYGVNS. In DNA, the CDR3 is TGTGCCAGTAGAGGGGCGGGGGGCTACGAGCAGTACTTC. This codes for CASRGAGGYEQYF.

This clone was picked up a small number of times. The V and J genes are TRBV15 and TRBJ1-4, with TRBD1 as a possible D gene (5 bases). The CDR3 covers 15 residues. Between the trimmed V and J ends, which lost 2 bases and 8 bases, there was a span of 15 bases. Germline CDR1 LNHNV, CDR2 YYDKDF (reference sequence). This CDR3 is CATSRNPGIEEKLFF. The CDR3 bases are TGTGCCACCAGCAGAAATCCAGGGATCGAGGAAAAACTGTTTTTT.

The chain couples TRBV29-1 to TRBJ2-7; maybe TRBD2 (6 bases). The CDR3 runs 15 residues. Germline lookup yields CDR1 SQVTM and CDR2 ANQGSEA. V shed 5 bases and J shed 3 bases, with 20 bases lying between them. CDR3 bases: TGCAGCGTTACCCTGTCTACCGGGACTTTCTACGAGCAGTACTTC. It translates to CSVTLSTGTFYEQYF.

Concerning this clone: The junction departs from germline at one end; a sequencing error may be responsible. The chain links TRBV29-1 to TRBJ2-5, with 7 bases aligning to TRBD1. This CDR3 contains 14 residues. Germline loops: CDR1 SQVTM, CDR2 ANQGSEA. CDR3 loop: CSAADRVDHETQYF. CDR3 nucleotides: TGCAGCGCCGCAGACAGGGTGGACCACGAGACCCAGTACTTC. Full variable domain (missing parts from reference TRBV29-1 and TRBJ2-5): SAVISQKPSRDICQRGTSLTIQCQVDSQVTMMFWYRQQPGQSLTLIATANQGSEATYESGFVIDKFPISRPNLTFSTLTVSNMSPEDSSIYLCSAADRVDHETQYFGPGTRLLVL.

The chain's CDR3 is CASSELPNSNQPQHF. The CDR3 DNA sequence: TGTGCCAGCAGTGAACTTCCCAATAGCAATCAGCCCCAGCATTTT. This rearrangement joins TRBV6-1 to TRBJ1-5; unclear D gene. CDR1 is MNHNS, CDR2 SASEGT, per germline. V was clipped by 2 bases and J by 0 bases, with 8 bases between them. This CDR3 has 15 residues.

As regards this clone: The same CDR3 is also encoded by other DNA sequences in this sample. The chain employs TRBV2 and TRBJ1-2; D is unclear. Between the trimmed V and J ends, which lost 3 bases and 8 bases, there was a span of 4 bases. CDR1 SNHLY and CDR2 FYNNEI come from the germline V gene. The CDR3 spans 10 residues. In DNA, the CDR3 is TGTGCCAGCAGTGATGGGGGCTACACCTTC. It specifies CASSDGGYTF.

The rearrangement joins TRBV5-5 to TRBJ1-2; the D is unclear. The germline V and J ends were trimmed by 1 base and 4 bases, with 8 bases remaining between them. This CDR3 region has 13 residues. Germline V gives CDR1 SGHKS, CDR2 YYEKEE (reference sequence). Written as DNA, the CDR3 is TGTGCCAGCAGCTTGATGACACTCTATGGCTACACCTTC. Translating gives CASSLMTLYGYTF.

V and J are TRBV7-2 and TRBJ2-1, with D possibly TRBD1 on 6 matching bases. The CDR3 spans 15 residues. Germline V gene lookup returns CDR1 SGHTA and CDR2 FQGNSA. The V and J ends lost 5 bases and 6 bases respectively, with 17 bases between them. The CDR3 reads CASSGGRGRSNEQFF. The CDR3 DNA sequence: TGTGCCAGCAGCGGGGGCAGGGGAAGATCCAATGAGCAGTTCTTC. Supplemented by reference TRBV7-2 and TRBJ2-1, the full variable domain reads GAGVSQSPSNKVTEKGKDVELRCDPISGHTALYWYRQSLGQGLEFLIYFQGNSAPDKSGLPSDRFSAERTGGSVSTLTIQRTQQEDSAVYLCASSGGRGRSNEQFFGPGTRLTVL.

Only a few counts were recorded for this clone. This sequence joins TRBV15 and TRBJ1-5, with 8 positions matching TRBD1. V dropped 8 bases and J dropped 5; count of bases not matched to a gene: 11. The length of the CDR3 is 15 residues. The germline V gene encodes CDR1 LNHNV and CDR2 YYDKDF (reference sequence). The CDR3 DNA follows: TGTGCCACCTCCCCAGGGCAGGGGGCCTATCAGCCCCAGCATTTT. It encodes CATSPGQGAYQPQHF. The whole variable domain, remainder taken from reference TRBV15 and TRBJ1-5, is DAMVIQNPRYQVTQFGKPVTLSCSQTLNHNVMYWYQQKSSQAPKLLFHYYDKDFNNEADTPDNFQSRRPNTSFCFLDIRSPGLGDTAMYLCATSPGQGAYQPQHFGDGTRLSIL.

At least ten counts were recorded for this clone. The CDR3 loop is CASRLGEKLFF. In nucleotides, the CDR3 is TGTGCCAGTAGGTTGGGGGAAAAACTGTTTTTT. The chain has TRBV19 and TRBJ1-4; D is unresolved. This CDR3 region has 11 residues. The V end lost 6 bases, the J end lost 8 bases, and 7 bases lay between the germline ends. The germline gives CDR1 LNHDA, CDR2 SQIVND (reference sequence).

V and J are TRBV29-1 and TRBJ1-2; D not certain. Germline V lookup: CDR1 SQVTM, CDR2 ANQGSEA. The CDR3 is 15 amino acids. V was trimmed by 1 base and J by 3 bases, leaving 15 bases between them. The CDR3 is CSVEVDGHMDYGYTF. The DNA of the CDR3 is TGCAGCGTTGAAGTCGACGGCCACATGGACTATGGCTACACCTTC.

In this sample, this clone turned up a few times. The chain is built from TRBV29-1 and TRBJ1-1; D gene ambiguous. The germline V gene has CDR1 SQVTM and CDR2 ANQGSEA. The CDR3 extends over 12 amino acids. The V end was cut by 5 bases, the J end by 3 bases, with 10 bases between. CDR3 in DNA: TGCAGCGTTCTCGTCGACTACACTGAAGCTTTCTTT. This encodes CSVLVDYTEAFF.